This T cell receptor (beta chain) was documented in a study of blood T cell repertoires in COVID-19. Whole-study context: Samples representing acute and convalescent COVID-19 were sourced from the United States, Italy and Spain. PBMCs, B-cell-depleted T cells, or T cells were the source of the cDNA or gDNA that made up the material.

As originally analysed: Reference gene primer amplification gave nucleated cell count estimates. Sequencing was performed with immunoSEQ multiplex PCR; in TCRdb, only in-frame clones are kept and a portion is missing. V, J and clone size are those of that table, while D and trimming were read from the DNA. The sample holds some 390,000 clones, about 87% seen once. Deletions cut 3 bases from V and 11 bases from J, with 16 bases between. Germline lookup yields CDR1 MNHNS and CDR2 SASEGT. There are 13 residues in the CDR3. The chain uses TRBV6-1 and TRBJ1-1, with D perhaps TRBD1 (5 bases). Sequencing input: peripheral blood. This sequence was found in a human donor in a cohort sampled during active COVID-19. Written as DNA, the CDR3 is TGTGCCAGCAGTGAGGGGCAGGCGATTCGGGCTTTCTTT. This codes for CASSEGQAIRAFF.